This T cell receptor beta chain comes out of a study of blood T cell repertoires in COVID-19. Looking at the study overall: Donors in the United States, Italy and Spain gave samples during acute or convalescent COVID-19. In each case, the material was cDNA or gDNA derived from T cells, B-cell-depleted T cells, or PBMCs.

Original processing notes: Estimation of nucleated cell counts was performed using reference gene primer amplification. Produced via immunoSEQ multiplex PCR; TCRdb's table is partial and in-frame only. V, J and clone size are those of that table, while D and trimming were read from the DNA. In the table there are about 50,000 clones, approximately 83% of which are singletons. Germline CDR1 reads KGHSH; CDR2 reads LQKENI. The CDR3 totals 13 residues. V gave up 5 bases and J gave up 5 bases, with 12 bases separating them. The chain is built from TRBV18 and TRBJ2-5; the D gene is possibly TRBD1 (6 bases). The sample taken for sequencing was peripheral blood. The clonotype comes from a man in his forties with acute or convalescent COVID-19. The CDR3 nucleotides read TGTGCCAGCTCATGGGGGCTCGGTGAGACCCAGTACTTC. Translating it yields CASSWGLGETQYF.